This T cell receptor beta chain was found in a study of tissue T cells after allogeneic stem cell transplantation. Study-wide results and limits: Anatomically similar tissues had similar TCR repertoires within each patient. Motif-based clustering found tissue-specific repertoire signatures shared across patients, though few clones were shared.

The count of this clone is one. Its antigen is not identified. The gene symbols are mouse symbols. The CDR3 is cut off 1 residue early in the read; its end comes from the germline J gene. The time point: mouse harvest day 14 after allogeneic transplant. Mouse grafts combined 10^7 T-cell-depleted bone marrow cells with 10^6 splenic CD5+ T cells. With 2 bases clipped from V and 4 bases from J, the junction kept 2 bases outside the gene matches. CDR1 KGHPV and CDR2 FQNQEV come from the germline V gene (reference sequence). This CDR3 has 16 amino acids. Some clones are missing from TCRdb's copy, which holds only in-frame ones; the method was immunoSEQ multiplex PCR. This sample has almost 7,000 clones; roughly 32% occur once, and the top ten carry just under 6.5%.

This rearrangement joins TRBV26 to TRBJ2-2; 12 positions agree with TRBD1. The sequence came from a female BALB/c mouse given C57BL/6 T cells with graft-versus-host disease after an allogeneic hematopoietic cell transplant. Sequencing was performed on skin. The CDR3 bases that were read are TGTGCCAGCAGTCTGGGGACAGGGGGCGGCACCGGGCAGCTCTAC. Protein: CASSLGTGGGTGQLY. The entire CDR3 is CASSLGTGGGTGQLYF.